This entry describes one T cell receptor beta chain. Germline V gene lookup returns CDR1 MNHEY and CDR2 SMNVEV (reference sequence). Trimming took 4 bases from V and 5 from J, leaving 14 bases between them. The CDR3 contains 14 residues. The data are from a study of blood T cell repertoires in COVID-19. On the study more broadly: Sources were T cells, B-cell-depleted T cells, or PBMCs; the material itself was cDNA or gDNA.

Some clones are missing from TCRdb's copy, which holds only in-frame ones; the method was immunoSEQ multiplex PCR. The table lists around 91,000 clones, 79% of them singletons. The clonotype originates from a woman aged 80 or over with active or convalescent COVID-19. Sequencing was done on a sample of peripheral blood. This chain uses TRBV27 with TRBJ2-5; D unclear. CDR3 region: CASSSDSPRETQYF. CDR3 bases: TGTGCCAGCAGTTCTGACTCCCCAAGGGAGACCCAGTACTTC.